These T cell receptor beta chains were read from a single sample in a study of cytomegalovirus exposure and HLA in healthy donors. TCRdb keeps only in-frame clones here, not all; method: immunoSEQ multiplex PCR. The sample lists 110,000 or so clones, around 69% seen once, with 15% to 20% in the top ten. The source material was PBMCs. Source of these receptors: a man aged 50-59 years in good health and CMV-seropositive. CDR3s include the opening cysteine and the closing phenylalanine or tryptophan. D genes are given only for firm matches. Clone size is not always given. Where it is, it says once, few, many or a class for expanded clones.

clone size: .
D gene: TRBD1
J gene: TRBJ2-2
V gene: TRBV14
CDR3 DNA: TGTGCCAGCAGCCGACTTAGGGACAGTGAGAACACCGGGGAGCTGTTTTTT
CDR3 protein: CASSRLRDSENTGELFF

clone size: few
D gene: TRBD1
J gene: TRBJ1-4
V gene: TRBV7-9
CDR3 DNA: TGTGCCAGCAGCCTTGGACAGGCCTATGAAAAACTGTTTTTT
CDR3 protein: CASSLGQAYEKLFF

clone size: .
D gene: .
J gene: TRBJ2-3
V gene: TRBV6-5
CDR3 DNA: TGTGCCGCTTCGAGGACTATTAACTCAGATACGCAGTATTTT
CDR3 protein: CAASRTINSDTQYF

clone size: few
D gene: TRBD1
J gene: TRBJ1-1
V gene: TRBV6-5
CDR3 DNA: TGTGCCAGCAGTTCCCGACAGGGCAGCACTGAAGCTTTCTTT
CDR3 protein: CASSSRQGSTEAFF

clone size: .
D gene: .
J gene: TRBJ2-7
V gene: TRBV28
CDR3 DNA: TGTGCCAGCAGTTTATCCCCTTGGAGGAGCGCGGGTTCCTACGAGCAGTACTTC
CDR3 protein: CASSLSPWRSAGSYEQYF

clone size: .
D gene: .
J gene: TRBJ1-1
V gene: TRBV21-1
CDR3 DNA: TGTGCCAGCAGCTCCCGCCCGGACACTGAAGCTTTCTTT
CDR3 protein: CASSSRPDTEAFF

clone size: .
D gene: TRBD1
J gene: TRBJ1-4
V gene: TRBV5-1
CDR3 DNA: TGCGCCAGCAGCCTTCGACCGGGACAGGGCGGAGAAAAACTGTTTTTT
CDR3 protein: CASSLRPGQGGEKLFF

clone size: .
D gene: TRBD2
J gene: TRBJ2-6
V gene: TRBV19
CDR3 DNA: TGTGCCAGTAAGGGAGGGACTGGGGCCAACGTCCTGACTTTC
CDR3 protein: CASKGGTGANVLTF

clone size: .
D gene: TRBD1
J gene: TRBJ2-7
V gene: TRBV5-4
CDR3 DNA: TGTGCCAGCAGCTTGGGGCAGGGGGCCCTCTACGAGCAGTACTTC
CDR3 protein: CASSLGQGALYEQYF

clone size: .
D gene: TRBD1
J gene: TRBJ1-2
V gene: TRBV6-1
CDR3 DNA: TGTGCCAGCAGCCATAGGGGGCGCAACTATGGCTACACCTTC
CDR3 protein: CASSHRGRNYGYTF

clone size: .
D gene: .
J gene: TRBJ2-7
V gene: TRBV5-5
CDR3 DNA: TGTGCCAGCAGCCTGAGGGCAGGTCCGTTCGAGCAGTACTTC
CDR3 protein: CASSLRAGPFEQYF

clone size: .
D gene: .
J gene: TRBJ2-7
V gene: TRBV5-1
CDR3 DNA: TGCGCCAGCAGCTTGGTTTACTCTAGCGAGGGGCGCGAGCAGTACTTC
CDR3 protein: CASSLVYSSEGREQYF

clone size: .
D gene: .
J gene: TRBJ2-3
V gene: TRBV14
CDR3 DNA: TGTGCCAGCAGCCAAGGGGGTAGCGTGGGAGATACGCAGTATTTT
CDR3 protein: CASSQGGSVGDTQYF

clone size: .
D gene: TRBD1
J gene: TRBJ2-7
V gene: TRBV29-1
CDR3 DNA: TGCAGCGCCTACACAGGGGACGCCTACGAGCAGTACTTC
CDR3 protein: CSAYTGDAYEQYF

clone size: .
D gene: .
J gene: TRBJ2-3
V gene: TRBV2
CDR3 DNA: TGTGCCAGCAGTGAGGGAGGACTTCCAGATACGCAGTATTTT
CDR3 protein: CASSEGGLPDTQYF

clone size: .
D gene: TRBD2
J gene: TRBJ2-7
V gene: TRBV19
CDR3 DNA: TGTGCCAGTAGGAGCCTAGCGGGGGACTACGAGCAGTACTTC
CDR3 protein: CASRSLAGDYEQYF

clone size: .
D gene: .
J gene: TRBJ1-2
V gene: TRBV28
CDR3 DNA: TGTGCCAGCAGTTTAGCAGTTGACTATGGCTACACCTTC
CDR3 protein: CASSLAVDYGYTF

clone size: .
D gene: TRBD2
J gene: TRBJ2-7
V gene: TRBV7-2
CDR3 DNA: TGTGCCAGCAGTTCCAGCGGGGACGAGCAGTACTTC
CDR3 protein: CASSSSGDEQYF

clone size: .
D gene: TRBD1
J gene: TRBJ1-1
V gene: TRBV6-6
CDR3 DNA: TGTGCCAGCAATCCCTTGGAGGGGGCGATGAGCACTGAAGCTTTCTTT
CDR3 protein: CASNPLEGAMSTEAFF

clone size: .
D gene: TRBD2
J gene: TRBJ2-7
V gene: TRBV7-9
CDR3 DNA: TGTGCCAGCAGAAGCGGGACCCAGAAAGAGCAGTACTTC
CDR3 protein: CASRSGTQKEQYF

clone size: .
D gene: .
J gene: TRBJ2-6
V gene: TRBV9
CDR3 DNA: TGTGCCAGCAGCCCACAGGCTCCCCGCTCTGGGGCCAACGTCCTGACTTTC
CDR3 protein: CASSPQAPRSGANVLTF

clone size: .
D gene: TRBD1
J gene: TRBJ1-2
V gene: TRBV7-9
CDR3 DNA: TGTGCCAGCAGCCCGCGGACAGGGGGCTATGGCTACACCTTC
CDR3 protein: CASSPRTGGYGYTF

clone size: .
D gene: .
J gene: TRBJ2-3
V gene: TRBV9
CDR3 DNA: TGTGCCAGCAGCGATGGCCTAGCGGATACGCAGTATTTT
CDR3 protein: CASSDGLADTQYF

clone size: few
D gene: .
J gene: TRBJ1-5
V gene: TRBV7-2
CDR3 DNA: TGTGCCAGCAGCCAAGAGGGGGGGCGGAATCAGCCCCAGCATTTT
CDR3 protein: CASSQEGGRNQPQHF

clone size: .
D gene: TRBD1
J gene: TRBJ1-2
V gene: TRBV5-5
CDR3 DNA: TGTGCCAGCAGCTTGACAGGGGACTATGGCTACACCTTC
CDR3 protein: CASSLTGDYGYTF

clone size: .
D gene: TRBD1
J gene: TRBJ1-2
V gene: TRBV27
CDR3 DNA: TGTGCCAGCAGTTTATGGGGGGCGACAGGGGTTTATGGCTACACCTTC
CDR3 protein: CASSLWGATGVYGYTF

clone size: .
D gene: .
J gene: TRBJ2-5
V gene: TRBV10-3
CDR3 DNA: TGTGCCATCAGGGAGACTAGTAGAGTAGAGACCCAGTACTTC
CDR3 protein: CAIRETSRVETQYF

clone size: .
D gene: TRBD1
J gene: TRBJ2-2
V gene: TRBV11-2
CDR3 DNA: TGTGCCAGCAGCTTAGGAGGGGGCGTAGGCACCGGGGAGCTGTTTTTT
CDR3 protein: CASSLGGGVGTGELFF

clone size: once
D gene: TRBD1
J gene: TRBJ1-5
V gene: TRBV29-1
CDR3 DNA: TGCAGCGTCGACACAGGGGGGGATCAGCCCCAGCATTTT
CDR3 protein: CSVDTGGDQPQHF

clone size: .
D gene: .
J gene: TRBJ2-5
V gene: TRBV10-1
CDR3 DNA: TGCGCCAGCAGTAAAAGGGGTTCCCAAGAGACCCAGTACTTC
CDR3 protein: CASSKRGSQETQYF

clone size: .
D gene: TRBD2
J gene: TRBJ2-7
V gene: TRBV7-9
CDR3 DNA: TGTGCCAGCAGCTTCAGCGGGGGCCTCTCCTACGAGCAGTACTTC
CDR3 protein: CASSFSGGLSYEQYF

clone size: .
D gene: .
J gene: TRBJ2-2
V gene: TRBV11-3
CDR3 DNA: TGTGCCAGCAGCAAAATCGGCGGGGAGCTGTTTTTT
CDR3 protein: CASSKIGGELFF

clone size: .
D gene: TRBD1
J gene: TRBJ1-2
V gene: TRBV28
CDR3 DNA: TGTGCCAGCACTCCCTGGGGGACAGGGGAAAGGAACTATGGCTACACCTTC
CDR3 protein: CASTPWGTGERNYGYTF